This is a list of T cell receptor beta chains from one sample in a study of cytomegalovirus exposure and HLA in healthy donors. Sequencing used immunoSEQ multiplex PCR; TCRdb keeps in-frame clones, though not all of them. Here the sample spans some 170,000 clones, roughly four fifths being singletons. Sequenced: PBMCs. These receptors came from a girl aged 2 to 10 in good health and CMV-seropositive. The CDR3 runs from the conserved cysteine through the conserved F or W. D genes are given only for firm matches. Size tells how often a clone was seen (once, few, many) or the class of an expanded clone, and some rows leave it out.

J gene | V gene | D gene | clone size | CDR3 protein | CDR3 DNA
TRBJ1-1 | TRBV6-1 | - | few | CASNRMNTEAFF | TGTGCCAGCAACAGAATGAACACTGAAGCTTTCTTT
TRBJ2-1 | TRBV5-4 | - | - | CASSPGGVTYNEQFF | TGTGCCAGCAGCCCCGGGGGAGTTACCTACAATGAGCAGTTCTTC
TRBJ2-7 | TRBV4-1 | - | - | CASSQDGMVRVTYEQYF | TGCGCCAGCAGCCAAGATGGGATGGTCAGGGTAACCTACGAGCAGTACTTC
TRBJ1-1 | TRBV30 | - | - | CALSGVLTDTEAFF | TGTGCCTTATCGGGGGTTTTAACGGACACTGAAGCTTTCTTT
TRBJ2-2 | TRBV19 | TRBD2 | - | CASTRLAGDTGELFF | TGTGCCAGTACCAGACTAGCGGGAGACACCGGGGAGCTGTTTTTT
TRBJ2-3 | TRBV4-1 | TRBD2 | - | CASSRALAGGPDTQYF | TGCGCCAGCAGCCGAGCACTAGCGGGAGGGCCAGATACGCAGTATTTT
TRBJ1-5 | TRBV28 | - | - | CASSFAGFSNQPQHF | TGTGCCAGCAGTTTCGCAGGGTTTAGCAATCAGCCCCAGCATTTT
TRBJ1-1 | TRBV5-4 | - | - | CASSHGGNTEAFF | TGTGCCAGCAGCCATGGAGGGAACACTGAAGCTTTCTTT
TRBJ2-7 | TRBV7-9 | - | - | CASSLAGHSEQYF | TGTGCCAGCAGCTTAGCCGGACACTCCGAGCAGTACTTC
TRBJ1-2 | TRBV28 | TRBD1 | - | CASSLTGDGYTF | TGTGCCAGCAGCCTCACAGGGGATGGCTACACCTTC
TRBJ2-3 | TRBV9 | TRBD1 | - | CASSPGTGHTDTQYF | TGTGCCAGCAGCCCCGGGACAGGCCACACAGATACGCAGTATTTT
TRBJ2-5 | TRBV7-9 | TRBD1 | - | CASTADRGYQETQYF | TGTGCCAGCACCGCCGACAGGGGTTACCAAGAGACCCAGTACTTC
TRBJ1-3 | TRBV19 | - | - | CASSPAGGYSGNTIYF | TGTGCCAGTAGTCCAGCGGGCGGTTACTCTGGAAACACCATATATTTT
TRBJ2-7 | TRBV6-1 | TRBD2 | - | CAGAPGTSEYEQYF | TGTGCCGGAGCACCAGGGACTAGCGAGTACGAGCAGTACTTC
TRBJ2-1 | TRBV29-1 | TRBD2 | - | CSVAPMTSGTSYNEQFF | TGCAGCGTCGCGCCGATGACTAGCGGGACTTCCTACAATGAGCAGTTCTTC
TRBJ1-1 | TRBV30 | - | once | CAWTGIGTEAFF | TGTGCCTGGACAGGGATAGGAACTGAAGCTTTCTTT
TRBJ1-1 | TRBV7-6 | - | - | CASSPINHRNTEAFF | TGTGCCAGCAGCCCTATTAATCACAGGAACACTGAAGCTTTCTTT